This entry lists 8 T cell receptor beta chains sequenced from one sample in a study of CD8 T cells in ankylosing spondylitis. Each CDR3 protein gets one entry after TCRdb re-called the 5' RACE reads with MiXCR. The sample lists under 300,000 distinct CDR3 sequences; around 10% were seen once. What was sequenced was blood, either unsorted or a sorted T cell fraction (not recorded which). The source of these receptors is a male donor with ankylosing spondylitis or in good health (not recorded which).

The V gene is TRBV11-1, the J gene TRBJ2-2, with 10 bases fitting TRBD2. V lost 1 base and J lost 6; bases outside the gene matches: 5. Germline CDR1 reads SGHAT; CDR2 reads FQDESV (reference sequence). The CDR3 extends over 16 amino acids. CDR3 region: CASSLGTSGPPGELFF. The CDR3 bases are TGTGCCAGCAGCTTAGGGACTAGCGGACCGCCCGGGGAGCTGTTTTTT. The complete variable domain, with remaining parts taken from reference TRBV11-1 and TRBJ2-2, reads EAEVAQSPRYKITEKSQAVAFWCDPISGHATLYWYRQILGQGPELLVQFQDESVVDDSQLPKDRFSAERLKGVDSTLKIQPAELGDSAMYLCASSLGTSGPPGELFFGEGSRLTVL.

This clonotype showed up many times. The chain has TRBV28 and TRBJ2-4; TRBD2 matches 8 bases. The germline CDR1 and CDR2 sequences are MDHEN and SYDVKM. V was pared by 5 bases and J by 2 bases, with 11 bases of the junction left unmatched. The CDR3 is made up of 17 amino acids. The CDR3 loop reads CASSPPTAGVSKNIQYF. In DNA form, the CDR3 reads TGTGCCAGCAGTCCCCCGACAGCGGGGGTATCCAAAAACATTCAGTACTTC.

This clonotype was picked up many times. The chain is built from TRBV5-1 and TRBJ2-3, with 7 bases lining up with TRBD2. V gave up 4 bases and J gave up 2 bases; unmatched junction bases: 7. The CDR3 is made up of 15 amino acids. Germline CDR1 and CDR2: SGHRS and YFSETQ. CDR3: CASSAYGLDTDTQYF. The CDR3 nucleotides are TGCGCCAGCAGCGCCTATGGACTAGACACAGATACGCAGTATTTT. The variable domain in full, completed from reference TRBV5-1 and TRBJ2-3, reads KAGVTQTPRYLIKTRGQQVTLSCSPISGHRSVSWYQQTPGQGLQFLFEYFSETQRNKGNFPGRFSGRQFSNSRSEMNVSTLELGDSALYLCASSAYGLDTDTQYFGPGTRLTVL.

This clonotype appeared many times. The genes are TRBV12-3 or TRBV12-4 and TRBJ2-1, with 7 bases identical to TRBD2. V was pared by 7 bases and J by 9 bases, with 6 bases of the junction left unmatched. This CDR3 comprises 12 residues. This CDR3 reads CASTSPGGEQFF. The CDR3, as DNA: TGTGCCAGCACTTCACCGGGGGGTGAGCAGTTCTTC.

The table lists this clonotype with many counts. V gene TRBV5-1 combines with J gene TRBJ2-7, with TRBD2 matching 7 bases. The CDR3 runs 13 residues. CDR1 SGHRS and CDR2 YFSETQ come from the germline V gene. V shed 5 bases, J shed 2 bases, and the junction held 4 bases outside the gene matches. The CDR3 reads CASRPAGAYEQYF. In DNA form, the CDR3 reads TGCGCCAGCAGGCCGGCGGGGGCCTACGAGCAGTACTTC.

This clonotype was picked up many times. The chain combines TRBV6-1 with TRBJ2-1, with 11 bases identical to TRBD2. The CDR3 totals 14 residues. Germline lookup yields CDR1 MNHNS and CDR2 SASEGT. V lost 6 bases to trimming and J lost 4 bases; unmatched junction nucleotides: 2. CDR3 loop: CASRGTSGYNEQFF. The CDR3 bases are TGTGCCAGCAGAGGGACTAGCGGTTACAATGAGCAGTTCTTC.

There are many counts of this clonotype. V usage is TRBV5-1 and J usage is TRBJ1-1; 8 nucleotides align to TRBD1. Trimming cost V 6 bases and J 1 base; bases outside gene matches: 8. Germline V gene sequence: CDR1 SGHRS, CDR2 YFSETQ. CDR3 length equals 15 residues. The CDR3 region has the DNA TGCGCCAGCAAACGACAGGGGCCCCAGAACACTGAAGCTTTCTTT. Protein: CASKRQGPQNTEAFF.

This clonotype was seen many times. This rearrangement joins TRBV10-3 to TRBJ1-5; D perhaps matches TRBD1 (5 bases). The CDR3 consists of 19 residues. Trimming shortened V by 0 bases and J by 3 bases, and 21 bases separated the two germline ends. Germline values: CDR1 ENHRY, CDR2 SYGVKD. CDR3 DNA: TGTGCCATCAGTGAGTCGATAACCGCTAAACCTGGGACCAATCAGCCCCAGCATTTT. Translating it yields CAISESITAKPGTNQPQHF.